The 2 T cell receptor beta chains below come from one sample, sequenced in a study of long-term antiretroviral therapy in people with HIV. Runs used v3.0 of the immunoSEQ assay and were done at survey level. Data came from immunoSEQ multiplex PCR; TCRdb stores just in-frame clones and leaves some out. The table lists around 29,000 clones, about 93% of them singletons. Specimen: unsorted PBMCs, collected approximately 6.3 years after starting antiretroviral therapy. Receptors were obtained from a woman in her thirties or forties with HIV.

J is TRBJ2-5 and V is TRBV10-3; no clear D. The J call may be incorrect, as the DNA end agrees better with TRBJ2-7. Germline loops: CDR1 ENHRY, CDR2 SYGVKD. CDR3 length: 11 amino acids. This chain's CDR3 is CAISPSYEQYF. The DNA of the CDR3 is TGTGCCATCAGCCCCTCGTACGAGCAGTACTTC.

This clone was seen only once. The CDR3 loop reads CASDAKGSNQPQHF. In DNA form, the CDR3 reads TGTGCCAGCGACGCGAAGGGGAGCAATCAGCCCCAGCATTTT. The chain recombines TRBV2 with TRBJ1-5, with D tentatively TRBD1 (5 bases). Germline V gene data show CDR1 as SNHLY and CDR2 as FYNNEI. Trimming took 8 bases from V and 1 from J, leaving 12 bases between them. The CDR3 is 14 residues long.